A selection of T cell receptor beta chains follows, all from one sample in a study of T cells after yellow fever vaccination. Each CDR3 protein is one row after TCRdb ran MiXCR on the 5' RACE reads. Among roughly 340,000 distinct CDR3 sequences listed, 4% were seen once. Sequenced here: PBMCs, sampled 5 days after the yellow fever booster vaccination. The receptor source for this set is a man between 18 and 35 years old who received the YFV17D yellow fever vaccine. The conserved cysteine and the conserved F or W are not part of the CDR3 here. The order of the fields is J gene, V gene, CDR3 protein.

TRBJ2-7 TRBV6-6 ASSNPGQGAYEQY
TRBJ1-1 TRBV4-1 ASTYAQNTEAF
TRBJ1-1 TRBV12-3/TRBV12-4 ASRTSRDRGWVMENTEAF
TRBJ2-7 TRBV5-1 ASSPQTGWTAYEQY
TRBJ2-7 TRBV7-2 ASSSSLAGETEQY
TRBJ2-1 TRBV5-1 ASSPGVGEQF
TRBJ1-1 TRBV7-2 ASRKFGRSAEAF
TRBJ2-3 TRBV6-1 ASRTGATDTQY
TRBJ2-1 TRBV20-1 SASGGAYNEQF
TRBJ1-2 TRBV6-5 ASRHRYGYT
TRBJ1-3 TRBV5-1 ASSLRGRDSGNTIY
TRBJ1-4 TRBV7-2 ASSLWAGDEKLF
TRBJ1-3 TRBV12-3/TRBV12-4 ASSGGGQDGRNTIY
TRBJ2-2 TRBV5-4 ASSFIAGGANTGELF
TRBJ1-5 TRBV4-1 ASSQKAVQQPQH
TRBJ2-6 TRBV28 ASSWGRTGANVLT
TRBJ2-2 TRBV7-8 ASRKRWSTNGGELF
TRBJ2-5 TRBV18 ASSPQATETQY
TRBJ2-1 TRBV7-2 ASSLREGGPSNEQF
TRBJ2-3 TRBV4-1 ASSQSAWRGGLMDTQY
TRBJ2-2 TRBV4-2 ASSQAGGLAGELF
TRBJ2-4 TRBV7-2 ASSFGGARDIQY
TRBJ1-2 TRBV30 AWRQSYGYT
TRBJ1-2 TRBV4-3 ASSYETGEYGYT
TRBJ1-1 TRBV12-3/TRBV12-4 ASSFREGTEAF
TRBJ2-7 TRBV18 ASSPPHLFVRDRGTYEQY
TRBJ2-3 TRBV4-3 ASSPEFSGVPDTQY
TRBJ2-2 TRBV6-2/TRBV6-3 ASSNLGGSTGELF
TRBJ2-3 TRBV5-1 ASSTGTSTDTQY
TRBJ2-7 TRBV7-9 ASSFWGRDEQY
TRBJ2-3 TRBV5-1 ASSFGTRVTDTQY
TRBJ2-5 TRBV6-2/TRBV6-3 ASREQGPAETQY
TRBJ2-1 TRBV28 ASSGGAGNEQF
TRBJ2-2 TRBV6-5 ASSFRDRGRGELF
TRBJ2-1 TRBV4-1 ASGGGTNALQGQF
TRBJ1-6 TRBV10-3 AISELGGNSPLH
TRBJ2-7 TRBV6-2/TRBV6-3 ASSYDYEQY
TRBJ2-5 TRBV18 ASSPADTYKETQY
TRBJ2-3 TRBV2 ASGAGTTDTDTQY
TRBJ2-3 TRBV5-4 ASSLGVITDTQY
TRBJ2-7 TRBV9 ASSGRRGDGFYSYEQY
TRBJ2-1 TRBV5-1 ASSLATGGLNNEQF
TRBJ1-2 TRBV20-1 SANSGRGWNYGYT
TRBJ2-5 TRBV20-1 SASGPWTAQETQY
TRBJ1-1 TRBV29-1 SVEGSPFTEAF
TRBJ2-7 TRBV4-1 ASSQETSGGYYEQY
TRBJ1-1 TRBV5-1 ASSPGQYMNTEAF
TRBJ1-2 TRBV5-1 ASSLEPSGTYGYT
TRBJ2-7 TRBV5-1 ASSREGQGGHYEQY
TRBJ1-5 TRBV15 ATSRTGNSNQPQH
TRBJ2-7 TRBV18 ASSPPSGGGQQY